The 28 T cell receptor beta chains listed next were all sequenced from one sample in a study of T-cell reconstitution after alpha-beta-depleted transplantation in children. Researchers prepared the TCRbeta library using unique molecular identifiers, the study reports. TCRdb analysed the PCR reads with MiXCR anew, one entry per CDR3 protein. The sample contains approximately 980,000 distinct CDR3 sequences, roughly 29% of which appear only once. The sample here was PBMCs, mostly from graft donor cells, taken 360 days after TCRalphabeta/CD19-depleted stem cell transplant. These receptors all come from a boy in the first two years of life who had a stem cell transplant for SCID, so the T cells may come from the graft donor.

The chain employs TRBV5-6 and TRBJ2-3; 9 nucleotides agree with TRBD2. V shed 2 bases and J 1 base; nucleotides not matched to a gene: 11. This CDR3 is 18 amino acids long. From germline, CDR1 is SGHDT and CDR2 YYEEEE. Here the CDR3 reads CASSFRGLAGLRTDTQYF. The DNA for the CDR3 is TGTGCCAGCAGCTTTAGAGGGCTAGCGGGACTTCGCACAGATACGCAGTATTTT.

A few counts support this clonotype. The gene calls are TRBV12-3 or TRBV12-4 and TRBJ2-3; 8 nucleotides align to TRBD1. Germline trimming cut 1 base from V and 6 bases from J; bases unmatched to any gene: 6. This CDR3 comprises 15 residues. The CDR3: CASSLGQGASDTQYF. The DNA of the CDR3 is TGTGCCAGCAGTTTAGGGCAGGGGGCGTCGGATACGCAGTATTTT.

CDR3 protein: CASTKGTAYNEQFF. CDR3 coding DNA: TGTGCCAGCACCAAGGGGACAGCTTACAATGAGCAGTTCTTC. This chain links TRBV7-2 with TRBJ2-1, with TRBD1 matching 7 bases. The germline gives CDR1 SGHTA, CDR2 FQGNSA. Trimming at V came to 7 bases and at J to 4 bases, leaving 7 bases not matched to a gene. The CDR3 loop spans 14 amino acids.

The chain uses TRBV29-1 and TRBJ2-4; D unresolved. This CDR3 is 13 amino acids long. V lost 6 bases, J lost 6 bases, and 15 bases lay in between. Per the germline V gene, CDR1 is SQVTM and CDR2 is ANQGSEA. CDR3 sequence: CSVSGPGGNIQYF. The CDR3 bases are TGCAGCGTCTCGGGCCCGGGTGGAAACATTCAGTACTTC.

This clonotype occurred a few times. CDR3 DNA: TGTGCCAGCAGCTTAGGTAGCTACCGACAAGAGACCCAGTACTTC. Its translation: CASSLGSYRQETQYF. The chain carries TRBV7-9 and TRBJ2-5; D is unclear. The CDR3 loop spans 15 amino acids. V lost 1 base, J lost 2 bases, and 11 bases lay in between. The germline CDR1 and CDR2 sequences are SEHNR and FQNEAQ (reference sequence).

A remark on this clonotype: No conserved phenylalanine or tryptophan ends this CDR3, so it is likely a read error. The genes are TRBV12-3 or TRBV12-4 and TRBJ1-1; TRBD1 aligns across 11 bases. With 6 bases clipped from V and 4 bases from J, the junction kept 1 base outside the gene matches. The CDR3 length is 13 residues. DNA for the CDR3: TGTGCCAGCAGGGGGACAGGGGGCACTGAAGCTTTCTAT. Residues: CASRGTGGTEAFY.

J is TRBJ2-7 and V is TRBV7-2; 9 nucleotides match TRBD1. This CDR3 has 15 residues. J gave up 1 base and V 3 bases, and 4 bases lay outside the gene matches. CDR1 is SGHTA and CDR2 is FQGNSA in the germline V gene. The CDR3 sequence: CASSFSGTGSYEQYF. CDR3 DNA sequence: TGTGCCAGCAGCTTCTCCGGGACAGGGTCCTACGAGCAGTACTTC.

This clonotype has just a few counts. CDR3 DNA sequence: TGTGCCAGCAGTTTACAGGGGGTGATTTACAATGAGCAGTTCTTC. This sequence encodes CASSLQGVIYNEQFF. The chain joins TRBV12-3 or TRBV12-4 to TRBJ2-1, with 7 bases fitting TRBD1. The length of the CDR3 is 15 residues. With 2 bases clipped from V and 4 bases from J, the junction kept 5 bases outside the gene matches.

The chain joins TRBV10-1 to TRBJ2-3; D is unclear. The V and J ends lost 2 bases and 5 bases respectively, with 11 bases between them. The CDR3 loop spans 14 amino acids. Germline CDR1 reads WNHNN; CDR2 reads SYGVQD (reference sequence). The CDR3 loop reads CASSEAPARDTQYF. CDR3 sequence (DNA): TGCGCCAGCAGTGAGGCGCCCGCGAGAGATACGCAGTATTTT.

This chain links TRBV18 with TRBJ2-5; D remains unclear. Germline-derived CDR1 and CDR2 are KGHSH and LQKENI. This CDR3 region has 16 residues. Trimming took 2 bases from V and 5 from J, leaving 18 bases between them. CDR3 coding DNA: TGTGCCAGCTCACCATTCGCCGCCACGGTGAGGGAGACCCAGTACTTC. Translated: CASSPFAATVRETQYF. The full variable domain, rest sourced from reference TRBV18 and TRBJ2-5, is NAGVMQNPRHLVRRRGQEARLRCSPMKGHSHVYWYRQLPEEGLKFMVYLQKENIIDESGMPKERFSAEFPKEGPSILRIQQVVRGDSAAYFCASSPFAATVRETQYFGPGTRLLVL.

The J gene is TRBJ2-5, the V gene TRBV20-1; weak D call: TRBD1 (5 bases). Germline V gives CDR1 DFQATT, CDR2 SNEGSKA (reference sequence). V lost 3 bases, J lost 3 bases, and 8 bases lay in between. The CDR3 is 12 residues long. This chain's CDR3 is CSARPGKETQYF. DNA of the CDR3: TGCAGTGCTAGGCCAGGGAAAGAGACCCAGTACTTC.

V and J are TRBV29-1 and TRBJ2-7; D unresolved. CDR3 length: 13 amino acids. Trimming removed 6 bases from V and 2 bases from J, with 14 bases in between. Per the germline V gene, CDR1 is SQVTM and CDR2 is ANQGSEA. In DNA, the CDR3 is TGCAGCGTGGTGACATCCTCAACCTACGAGCAGTACTTC. Translating it yields CSVVTSSTYEQYF.

This clonotype turned up a few times. The chain uses TRBV25-1 and TRBJ1-5, with D tentatively TRBD1 (5 bases). V lost 1 base and J lost 5, with 15 bases in between. Germline loops: CDR1 MGHDK, CDR2 SYGVNS. The CDR3 has 16 residues. CDR3 DNA sequence: TGTGCCAGCAGTGAATCGGGAAGGGGTGCAGATCAGCCCCAGCATTTT. Protein: CASSESGRGADQPQHF.

The sample holds a few counts of this clonotype. The CDR3: CASSYSPPGSQETQYF. CDR3 bases: TGTGCCAGCAGTTACTCGCCCCCGGGATCCCAAGAGACCCAGTACTTC. The rearrangement joins TRBV6-5 to TRBJ2-5, with D possibly matching TRBD2 (5 bases). The germline V gene encodes CDR1 MNHEY and CDR2 SVGAGI. The CDR3 runs 16 residues. Trimming removed 0 bases at V and 1 base at J, with 12 bases between.

The chain is built from TRBV24-1 and TRBJ2-1, with a tentative D call TRBD2 (6 bases). Germline loops: CDR1 KGHDR, CDR2 SFDVKD. The CDR3 extends over 16 amino acids. V lost 2 bases and J lost 8, with 18 bases in between. CDR3 protein: CATSDSGTGGMYEQFF. CDR3 bases: TGTGCCACCAGTGATTCTGGGACGGGCGGGATGTATGAGCAGTTCTTC.

This clonotype appeared a few times. The chain joins TRBV6-5 to TRBJ1-1; maybe TRBD1 (6 bases). CDR3 length: 15 residues. V was shortened by 1 base and J by 4 bases, with 13 bases between the two germline ends. The germline gives CDR1 MNHEY, CDR2 SVGAGI. For the CDR3, the DNA is TGTGCCAGCAGTTACTGGGGGCACGGTAGCACTGAAGCTTTCTTT. Its translation: CASSYWGHGSTEAFF.

This clonotype came up many times. The chain has TRBV18 and TRBJ2-7; TRBD2 matches 8 bases. Germline CDR1 is KGHSH and CDR2 is LQKENI. This CDR3 is built from 13 residues. The V segment lost 5 bases and the J segment 3 bases; nucleotides outside the gene matches: 3. For the CDR3, the DNA is TGTGCCAGCTCAAGCGGGGGAGGCTACGAGCAGTACTTC. The encoded protein is CASSSGGGYEQYF. The full variable domain, in which reference TRBV18 and TRBJ2-7 provide the parts outside the CDR3, is NAGVMQNPRHLVRRRGQEARLRCSPMKGHSHVYWYRQLPEEGLKFMVYLQKENIIDESGMPKERFSAEFPKEGPSILRIQQVVRGDSAAYFCASSSGGGYEQYFGPGTRLTVT.

The table lists this clonotype with a few counts. This chain links TRBV6-2 or TRBV6-3 with TRBJ1-2; D unclear. Trimming removed 7 bases from V and 7 bases from J, with 16 bases in between. Germline CDR1 reads MNHEY; CDR2 reads SVGEGT. There are 13 residues in the CDR3. The CDR3 region is CASTGPKRRGYTF. DNA for the CDR3: TGTGCCAGCACCGGACCAAAGCGGCGTGGCTACACCTTC.

The chain links TRBV4-2 to TRBJ1-1, with D maybe TRBD1 (5 bases). Germline CDR1 LGHNA, CDR2 YNFKEQ. The CDR3 sequence is 13 residues long. Trimming left V 1 base short and J 5 bases short, with 8 bases between. CDR3 DNA: TGTGCCAGCAGCCAAGGACAGAGGACTGAAGCTTTCTTT. Protein: CASSQGQRTEAFF.

The chain employs TRBV12-5 and TRBJ2-5; D remains unclear. Looked up from germline, CDR1 is LGHNT and CDR2 is FRNRAP. Deletions cut 5 bases from V and 3 bases from J, with 10 bases between. This CDR3 has 13 residues. The CDR3 region has the DNA TGTGCTAGTGGTCCCGGAGTGGAAGAGACCCAGTACTTC. This sequence encodes CASGPGVEETQYF. The entire variable domain, with the rest obtained from reference TRBV12-5 and TRBJ2-5, is as follows: DARVTQTPRHKVTEMGQEVTMRCQPILGHNTVFWYRQTMMQGLELLAYFRNRAPLDDSGMPKDRFSAEMPDATLATLKIQPSEPRDSAVYFCASGPGVEETQYFGPGTRLLVL.

The genes are TRBV5-1 and TRBJ1-6; 8 nucleotides line up with TRBD1. CDR1 is SGHRS and CDR2 is YFSETQ in the germline V gene. The V and J ends lost 4 bases and 2 bases, in that order; junction bases with no gene match: 5. The CDR3 covers 16 residues. The CDR3 DNA sequence: TGCGCCAGCAGCCAGGGGACAGGACCCTATAATTCACCCCTCCACTTT. Translation: CASSQGTGPYNSPLHF.

This clonotype turned up a few times. The chain joins TRBV12-3 or TRBV12-4 to TRBJ2-7; perhaps TRBD2 as D (6 bases). Trimming cost V 2 bases and J 4 bases, with 9 bases left between them. The CDR3 extends over 13 amino acids. This chain's CDR3 is CASSLRGFYEQYF. In nucleotides, the CDR3 is TGTGCCAGCAGTTTACGGGGGTTTTACGAGCAGTACTTC.

V usage is TRBV6-1 and J usage is TRBJ2-6, with D tentatively TRBD1 or TRBD2 (5 bases each). Trimming took 5 bases from V and 2 from J, leaving 22 bases between them. The CDR3 is 19 residues long. CDR1 and CDR2 (germline): MNHNS, SASEGT. The CDR3 sequence: CASSPFGLRGITGANVLTF. As DNA, the CDR3 is TGTGCCAGCAGTCCCTTCGGTTTGAGGGGCATTACTGGGGCCAACGTCCTGACTTTC.

V usage is TRBV15 and J usage is TRBJ2-3; TRBD1 aligns across 11 bases. This CDR3 is built from 15 residues. The V gene end was trimmed by 3 bases and the J gene end by 4 bases; junction bases not matched to a gene: 3. CDR1 is LNHNV and CDR2 is YYDKDF in the germline V gene (reference sequence). The CDR3 nucleotides are TGTGCCACCAGCAGCTGGGGACAGGGGGCAGATACGCAGTATTTT. Translated, it gives CATSSWGQGADTQYF.

This clonotype was seen a handful of times. The chain uses TRBV9 and TRBJ2-7; 7 nucleotides align to TRBD1. CDR3 length equals 14 residues. Trimming took 4 bases from V and 6 from J; bases not matched to a gene: 10. The germline V gene encodes CDR1 SGDLS and CDR2 YYNGEE. CDR3 DNA sequence: TGTGCCAGCAGCCCCCGGACAGGCCCCTTCGAGCAGTACTTC. Protein product: CASSPRTGPFEQYF.

This chain joins TRBV12-3 or TRBV12-4 and TRBJ2-3, with TRBD2 matching 10 bases. V lost 4 bases, J lost 6 bases, and 10 bases stayed unmatched. This CDR3 is built from 16 residues. The CDR3 is CASSWIFPGLADTQYF. DNA for the CDR3: TGTGCCAGCAGTTGGATCTTCCCGGGACTAGCGGATACGCAGTATTTT.

V gene TRBV7-2 combines with J gene TRBJ2-7; D may match TRBD1 or TRBD2 (5 bases each). The CDR3 sequence is 16 residues long. Trimming took 4 bases from V and 0 from J, leaving 16 bases between them. The germline CDR1 and CDR2 sequences are SGHTA and FQGNSA. This CDR3 is CASSWDGALGSYEQYF. The DNA of the CDR3 is TGTGCCAGCAGCTGGGACGGAGCGTTGGGCTCCTACGAGCAGTACTTC.

V gene TRBV5-1 combines with J gene TRBJ1-6; 7 positions agree with TRBD1. The CDR3 is 17 residues long. CDR1 and CDR2 from the germline V gene are SGHRS and YFSETQ. Losses at the gene ends were 0 bases for V and 11 bases for J; bases not matched to a gene: 14. CDR3 region: CASSLGVRTGDTAPLHF. In DNA form, the CDR3 reads TGCGCCAGCAGCTTGGGGGTCAGGACAGGAGATACTGCACCCCTCCACTTT.